The 10 T cell receptor beta chains given below trace back to one sample, sequenced in a study of blood T cell repertoires in COVID-19. TCRdb's copy holds only in-frame clones and misses some; the assay was immunoSEQ multiplex PCR. Here the sample spans about 190,000 clones, more than 75% being singletons. Sequenced material: peripheral blood. These receptors were collected from a man aged 35-49 years with active or convalescent COVID-19.

The rearrangement joins TRBV9 to TRBJ2-3; D is perhaps TRBD1 (5 bases). Deletions cut 4 bases from V and 1 base from J, with 10 bases between. Germline CDR1 SGDLS, CDR2 YYNGEE. The CDR3 contains 14 residues. Here the CDR3 DNA reads TGTGCCAGCAGCCAGGGCCAGCGCACAGATACGCAGTATTTT. It codes for CASSQGQRTDTQYF.

This clone was seen a single time. This chain links TRBV5-1 with TRBJ2-3; 12 nucleotides align to TRBD2. The CDR3 runs 16 residues. Germline V gene lookup returns CDR1 SGHRS and CDR2 YFSETQ. V was clipped by 4 bases and J by 4 bases; unmatched bases: 7. CDR3 DNA: TGCGCCAGCAGCCCCAGACTAGCGGGGGCCTCAGATACGCAGTATTTT. Translation: CASSPRLAGASDTQYF.

This chain uses TRBV6-5 with TRBJ1-5, with 10 bases matching TRBD1. Trimming took 6 bases from V and 11 from J; bases not matched to a gene: 13. This CDR3 has 15 amino acids. Per the germline V gene, CDR1 is MNHEY and CDR2 is SVGAGI. This CDR3 reads CASSSGGDRGVTQHF. The CDR3 DNA is TGTGCCAGCAGCTCGGGGGGGGACAGGGGTGTAACCCAGCATTTT.

V and J are TRBV6-5 and TRBJ2-3; 9 bases are shared with TRBD1. Germline CDR1 and CDR2: MNHEY and SVGAGI. CDR3 length: 14 residues. The ends lost 6 bases at V and 11 bases at J; junction bases unmatched: 12. CDR3 DNA: TGTGCCAGCAGCCGGGACAGGGAGCGGCTGGGGCAGTATTTT. This codes for CASSRDRERLGQYF.

The genes are TRBV15 and TRBJ1-5; 7 bases are shared with TRBD1. The CDR3 contains 15 residues. Germline V gives CDR1 LNHNV, CDR2 YYDKDF (reference sequence). J lost 6 bases, V lost 2 bases, and 7 bases had no gene match. Written as DNA, the CDR3 is TGTGCCACCAGCAGAAGTACCGACAGGGTTCAGCCCCAGCATTTT. Translation: CATSRSTDRVQPQHF.

This clone appeared once. V usage is TRBV18 and J usage is TRBJ1-1; 10 bases line up with TRBD1. CDR3 length equals 15 residues. Germline V gene sequence: CDR1 KGHSH, CDR2 LQKENI. The V and J ends lost 6 bases and 0 bases, in that order; junction bases with no gene match: 4. CDR3 nucleotides: TGTGCCAGCTCCCTAGGGACAGGGGTGAACACTGAAGCTTTCTTT. Its translation: CASSLGTGVNTEAFF.

This clone was recorded only once. The genes are TRBV3-1 (or the pseudogene TRBV3-2) and TRBJ2-7; possibly TRBD1 for D (5 bases). Trimming stripped 3 bases from V and 2 bases from J, with 17 bases between. The CDR3 totals 16 residues. CDR1 LGHDT and CDR2 YNNKEL come from the germline V gene (reference sequence). This chain's CDR3 is CASSHGHQKGAYEQYF. The CDR3 DNA follows: TGTGCCAGCAGCCACGGACATCAAAAAGGGGCCTACGAGCAGTACTTC.

The CDR3 spells CASSQPGQGSYEQYF. The CDR3 coding sequence is TGTGCCAGCAGCCAACCGGGACAGGGGTCCTACGAGCAGTACTTC. V gene TRBV3-1 (or the pseudogene TRBV3-2) combines with J gene TRBJ2-7, with 10 bases fitting TRBD1. The CDR3 sequence is 15 residues long. Unmatched junction bases numbered 2, after V lost 2 bases and J lost 1 base. Germline CDR1 LGHDT, CDR2 YNNKEL (reference sequence).

This chain joins TRBV7-9 and TRBJ2-3, with D hard to call. Trimming pared 4 bases from V and 1 base from J, leaving 12 bases between. CDR1 and CDR2 (germline): SEHNR, FQNEAQ (reference sequence). The CDR3 contains 15 residues. The CDR3 region is CASSSNGYGTDTQYF. CDR3 in DNA: TGTGCCAGCAGCTCCAACGGGTATGGCACAGATACGCAGTATTTT.

V gene TRBV19 combines with J gene TRBJ1-2; 8 positions match TRBD1. V trimming: 5 bases; J trimming: 6 bases; junction bases outside the gene matches: 5. This CDR3 is built from 13 residues. CDR1 is LNHDA and CDR2 is SQIVND in the germline V gene (reference sequence). For the CDR3, the DNA is TGTGCCAGTAGTCCGGACAGGGACCATGGCTACACCTTC. It yields the protein CASSPDRDHGYTF. Filled out from reference TRBV19 and TRBJ1-2, the complete variable domain reads DGGITQSPKYLFRKEGQNVTLSCEQNLNHDAMYWYRQDPGQGLRLIYYSQIVNDFQKGDIAEGYSVSREKKESFPLTVTSAQKNPTAFYLCASSPDRDHGYTFGSGTRLTVV.